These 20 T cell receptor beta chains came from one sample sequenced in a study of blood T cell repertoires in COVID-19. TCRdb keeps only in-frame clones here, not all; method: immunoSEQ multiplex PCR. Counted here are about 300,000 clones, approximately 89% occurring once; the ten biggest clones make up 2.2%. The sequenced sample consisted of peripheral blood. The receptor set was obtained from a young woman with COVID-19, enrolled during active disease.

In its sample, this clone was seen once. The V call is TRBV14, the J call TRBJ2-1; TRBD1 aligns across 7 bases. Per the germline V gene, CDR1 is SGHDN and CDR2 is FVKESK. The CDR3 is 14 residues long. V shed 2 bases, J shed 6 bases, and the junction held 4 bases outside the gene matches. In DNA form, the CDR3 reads TGTGCCAGCAGCCAAACCTACAGGGGCAATGAGCAGTTCTTC. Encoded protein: CASSQTYRGNEQFF. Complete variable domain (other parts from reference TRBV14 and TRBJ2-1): EAGVTQFPSHSVIEKGQTVTLRCDPISGHDNLYWYRRVMGKEIKFLLHFVKESKQDESGMPNNRFLAERTGGTYSTLKVQPAELEDSGVYFCASSQTYRGNEQFFGPGTRLTVL.

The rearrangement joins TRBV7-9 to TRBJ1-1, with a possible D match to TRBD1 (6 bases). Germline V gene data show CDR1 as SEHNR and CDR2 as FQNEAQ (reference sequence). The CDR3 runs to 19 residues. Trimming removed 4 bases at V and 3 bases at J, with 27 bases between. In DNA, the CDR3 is TGTGCCAGCAGCTCCCCAAGAGAGAACAGGGATGGGATTGACACTGAAGCTTTCTTT. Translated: CASSSPRENRDGIDTEAFF. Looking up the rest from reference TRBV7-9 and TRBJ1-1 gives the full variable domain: DTGVSQNPRHKITKRGQNVTFRCDPISEHNRLYWYRQTLGQGPEFLTYFQNEAQLEKSRLLSDRFSAERPKGSFSTLEIQRTEQGDSAMYLCASSSPRENRDGIDTEAFFGQGTRLTVV.

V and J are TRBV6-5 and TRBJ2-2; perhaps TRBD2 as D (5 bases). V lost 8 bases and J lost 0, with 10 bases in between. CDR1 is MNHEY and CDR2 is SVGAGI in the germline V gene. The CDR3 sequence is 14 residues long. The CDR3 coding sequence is TGTGCCAGCGTAACTAGGACGAACACCGGGGAGCTGTTTTTT. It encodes CASVTRTNTGELFF.

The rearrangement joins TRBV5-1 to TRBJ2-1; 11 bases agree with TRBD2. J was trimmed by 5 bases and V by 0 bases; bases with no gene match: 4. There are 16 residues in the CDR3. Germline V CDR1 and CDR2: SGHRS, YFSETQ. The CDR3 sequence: CASSLAPSGRNNEQFF. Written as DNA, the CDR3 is TGCGCCAGCAGCTTGGCCCCTAGCGGGAGGAACAATGAGCAGTTCTTC.

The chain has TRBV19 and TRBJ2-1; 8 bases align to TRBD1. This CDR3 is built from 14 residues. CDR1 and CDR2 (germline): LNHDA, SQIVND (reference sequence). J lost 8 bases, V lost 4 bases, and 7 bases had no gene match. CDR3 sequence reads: CASSTRPGGDEQFF. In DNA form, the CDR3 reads TGTGCCAGTAGTACCCGACCAGGGGGCGATGAGCAGTTCTTC.

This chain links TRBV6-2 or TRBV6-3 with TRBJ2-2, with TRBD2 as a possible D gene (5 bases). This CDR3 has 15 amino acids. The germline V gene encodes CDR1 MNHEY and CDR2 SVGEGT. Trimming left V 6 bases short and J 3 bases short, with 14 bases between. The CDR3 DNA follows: TGTGCCAGCAGCGCGCTAGTCGGGGACACCGGGGAGCTGTTTTTT. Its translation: CASSALVGDTGELFF.

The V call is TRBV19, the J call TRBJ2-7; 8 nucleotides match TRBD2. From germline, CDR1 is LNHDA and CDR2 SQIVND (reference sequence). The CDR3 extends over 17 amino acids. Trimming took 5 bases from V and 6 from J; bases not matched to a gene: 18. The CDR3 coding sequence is TGTGCCAGTAGTCCCCGCCGGGGAGCGGGAGAAAGAGGCGAGCAGTACTTC. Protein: CASSPRRGAGERGEQYF.

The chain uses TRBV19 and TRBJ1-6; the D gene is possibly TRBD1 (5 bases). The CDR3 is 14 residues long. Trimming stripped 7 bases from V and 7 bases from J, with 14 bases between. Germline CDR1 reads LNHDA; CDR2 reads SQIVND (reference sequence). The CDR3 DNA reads TGTGCCAGTACCCCGGGGGGGTTCAATTCACCCCTCCACTTT. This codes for CASTPGGFNSPLHF.

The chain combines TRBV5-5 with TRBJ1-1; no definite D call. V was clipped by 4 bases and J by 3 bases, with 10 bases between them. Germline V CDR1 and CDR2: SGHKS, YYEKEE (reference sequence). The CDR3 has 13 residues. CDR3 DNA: TGTGCCAGCAGCCTCCAGTCACACACTGAAGCTTTCTTT. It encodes CASSLQSHTEAFF.

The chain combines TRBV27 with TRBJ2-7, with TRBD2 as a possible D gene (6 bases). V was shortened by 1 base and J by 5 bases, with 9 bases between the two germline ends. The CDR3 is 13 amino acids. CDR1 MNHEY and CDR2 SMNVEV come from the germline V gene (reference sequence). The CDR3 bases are TGTGCCAGCAGTTTATTCTGGAGGGACGAGCAGTACTTC. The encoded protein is CASSLFWRDEQYF.

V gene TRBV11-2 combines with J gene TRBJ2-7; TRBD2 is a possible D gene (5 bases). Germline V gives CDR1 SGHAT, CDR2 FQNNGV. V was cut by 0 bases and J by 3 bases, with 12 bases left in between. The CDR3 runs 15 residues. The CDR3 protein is CASSLEAGPFYEQYF. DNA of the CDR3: TGTGCCAGCAGCTTAGAGGCGGGCCCTTTCTACGAGCAGTACTTC.

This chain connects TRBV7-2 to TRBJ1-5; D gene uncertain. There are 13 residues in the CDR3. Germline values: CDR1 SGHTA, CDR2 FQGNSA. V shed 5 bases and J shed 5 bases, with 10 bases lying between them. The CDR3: CASSPTRDQPQHF. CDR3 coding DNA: TGTGCCAGCAGCCCCACGAGGGATCAGCCCCAGCATTTT.

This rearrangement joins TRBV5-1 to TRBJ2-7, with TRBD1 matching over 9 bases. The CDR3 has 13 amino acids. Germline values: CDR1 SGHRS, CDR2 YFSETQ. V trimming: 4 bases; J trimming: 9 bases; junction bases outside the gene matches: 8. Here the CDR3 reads CASSGGTGPTQYF. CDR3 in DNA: TGCGCCAGCAGCGGCGGGACAGGGCCAACGCAGTACTTC.

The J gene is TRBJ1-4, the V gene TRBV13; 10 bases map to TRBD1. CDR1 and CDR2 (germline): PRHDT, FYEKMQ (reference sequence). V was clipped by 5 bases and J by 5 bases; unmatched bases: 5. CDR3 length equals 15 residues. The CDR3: CASSQGQGLNEKLFF. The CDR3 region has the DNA TGTGCCAGCAGCCAGGGACAGGGGCTGAATGAAAAACTGTTTTTT.

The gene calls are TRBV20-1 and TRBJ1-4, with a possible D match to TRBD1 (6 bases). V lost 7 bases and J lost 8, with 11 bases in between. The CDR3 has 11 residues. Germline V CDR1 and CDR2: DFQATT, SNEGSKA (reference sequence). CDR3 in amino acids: CSVGHREKLFF. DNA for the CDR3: TGCAGTGTGGGACATCGAGAAAAACTGTTTTTT.

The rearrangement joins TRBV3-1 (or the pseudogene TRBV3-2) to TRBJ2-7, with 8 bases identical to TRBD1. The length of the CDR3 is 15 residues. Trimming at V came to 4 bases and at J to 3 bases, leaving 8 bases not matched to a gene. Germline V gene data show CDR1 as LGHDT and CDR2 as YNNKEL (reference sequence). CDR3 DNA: TGTGCCAGCAGCCGAGTCGGGACAGGCTTCTACGAGCAGTACTTC. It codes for CASSRVGTGFYEQYF.

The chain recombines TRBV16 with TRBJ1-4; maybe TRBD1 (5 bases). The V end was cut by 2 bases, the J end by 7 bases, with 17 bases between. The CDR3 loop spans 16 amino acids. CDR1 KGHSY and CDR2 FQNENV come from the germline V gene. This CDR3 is CASSQVLRGLREKLFF. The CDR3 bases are TGTGCCAGCAGCCAAGTGTTAAGGGGTTTGCGTGAAAAACTGTTTTTT.

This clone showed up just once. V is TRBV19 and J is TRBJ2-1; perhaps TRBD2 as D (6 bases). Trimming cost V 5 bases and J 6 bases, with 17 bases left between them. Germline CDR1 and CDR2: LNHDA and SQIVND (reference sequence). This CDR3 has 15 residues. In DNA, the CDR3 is TGTGCCAGTAGTGACGCGGACTACACGATCAATGAGCAGTTCTTC. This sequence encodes CASSDADYTINEQFF.

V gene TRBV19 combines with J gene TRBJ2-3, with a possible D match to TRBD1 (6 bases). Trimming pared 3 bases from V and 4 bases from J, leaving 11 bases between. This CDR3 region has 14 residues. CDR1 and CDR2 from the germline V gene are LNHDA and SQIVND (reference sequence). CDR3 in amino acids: CASSMGSGADTQYF. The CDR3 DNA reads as TGTGCCAGTAGTATGGGGTCAGGGGCAGATACGCAGTATTTT.

DNA of the CDR3: TGTGCCAGCAGCTCTGTGACAGGCGTCGGGCTAGCGGGTTTTGGGGGGAACAATGAGCAGTTCTTC. This gives the protein CASSSVTGVGLAGFGGNNEQFF. The gene calls are TRBV13 and TRBJ2-1; 8 positions agree with TRBD2. In germline, CDR1 is PRHDT, CDR2 FYEKMQ (reference sequence). J lost 5 bases, V lost 4 bases, and 28 bases had no gene match. The CDR3 extends over 22 amino acids.